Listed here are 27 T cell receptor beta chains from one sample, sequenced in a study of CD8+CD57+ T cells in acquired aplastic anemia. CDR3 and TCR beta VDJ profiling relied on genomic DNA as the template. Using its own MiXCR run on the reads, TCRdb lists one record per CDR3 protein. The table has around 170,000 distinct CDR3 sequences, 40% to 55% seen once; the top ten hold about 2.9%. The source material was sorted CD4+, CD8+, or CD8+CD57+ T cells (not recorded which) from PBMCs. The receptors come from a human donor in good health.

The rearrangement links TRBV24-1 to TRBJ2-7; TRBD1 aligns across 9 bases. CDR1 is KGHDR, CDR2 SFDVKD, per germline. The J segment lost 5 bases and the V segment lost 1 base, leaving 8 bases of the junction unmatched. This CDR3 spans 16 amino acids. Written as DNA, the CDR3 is TGTGCCACCAGTGATTTCGGTGGGACAGGGTCAGACGAGCAGTACTTC. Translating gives CATSDFGGTGSDEQYF.

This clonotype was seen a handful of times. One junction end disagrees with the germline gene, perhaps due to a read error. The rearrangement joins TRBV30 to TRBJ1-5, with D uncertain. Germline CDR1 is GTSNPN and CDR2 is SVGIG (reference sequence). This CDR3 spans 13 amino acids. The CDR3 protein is CAWSADTDHPQHF. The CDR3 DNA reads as TGTGCCTGGAGCGCTGACACTGATCACCCCCAGCATTTT.

The CDR3 DNA reads as TGTGCCAGCAGTTACCGGCGCCTAGCGACTTTCTACAATGAGCAGTTCTTC. It yields the protein CASSYRRLATFYNEQFF. The chain combines TRBV27 with TRBJ2-1, with D possibly TRBD2 on 6 matching bases. The V end lost 4 bases, the J end lost 3 bases, and 19 bases lay between the germline ends. CDR3 length: 17 amino acids. Germline values: CDR1 MNHEY, CDR2 SMNVEV (reference sequence).

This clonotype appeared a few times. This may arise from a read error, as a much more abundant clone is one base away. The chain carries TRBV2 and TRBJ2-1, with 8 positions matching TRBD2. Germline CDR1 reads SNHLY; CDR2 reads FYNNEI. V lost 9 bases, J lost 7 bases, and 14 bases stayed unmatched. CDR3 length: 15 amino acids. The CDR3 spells CARSSLAVERNEQFF. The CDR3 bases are TGTGCCAGAAGTTCACTAGCGGTGGAGCGGAATGAGCAGTTCTTC. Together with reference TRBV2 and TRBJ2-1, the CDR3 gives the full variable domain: EPEVTQTPSHQVTQMGQEVILRCVPISNHLYFYWYRQILGQKVEFLVSFYNNEISEKSEIFDDQFSVERPDGSNFTLKIRSTKLEDSAMYFCARSSLAVERNEQFFGPGTRLTVL.

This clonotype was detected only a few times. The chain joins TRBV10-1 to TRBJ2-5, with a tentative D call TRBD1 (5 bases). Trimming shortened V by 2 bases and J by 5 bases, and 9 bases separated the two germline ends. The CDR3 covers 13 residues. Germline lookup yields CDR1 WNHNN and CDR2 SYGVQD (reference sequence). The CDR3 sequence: CASSEGARETQYF. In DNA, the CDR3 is TGCGCCAGCAGTGAGGGGGCGCGGGAGACCCAGTACTTC.

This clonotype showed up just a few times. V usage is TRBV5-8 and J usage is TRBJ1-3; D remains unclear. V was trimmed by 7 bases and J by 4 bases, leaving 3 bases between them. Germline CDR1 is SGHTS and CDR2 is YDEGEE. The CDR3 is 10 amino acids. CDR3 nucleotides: TGTGCCAGCGGAGGAAACACCATATATTTT. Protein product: CASGGNTIYF.

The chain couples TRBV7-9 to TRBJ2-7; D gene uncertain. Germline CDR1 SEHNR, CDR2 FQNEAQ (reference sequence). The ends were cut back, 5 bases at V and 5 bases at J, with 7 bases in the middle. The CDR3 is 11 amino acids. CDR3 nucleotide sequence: TGTGCCAGCAGCCCTAAGCACGAGCAGTACTTC. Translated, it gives CASSPKHEQYF.

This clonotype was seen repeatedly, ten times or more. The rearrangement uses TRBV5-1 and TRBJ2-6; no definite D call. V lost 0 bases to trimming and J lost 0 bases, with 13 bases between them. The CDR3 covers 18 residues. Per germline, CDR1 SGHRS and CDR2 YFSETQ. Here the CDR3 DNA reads TGCGCCAGCAGCTTGGGATTGGTTACGGGCTCTGGGGCCAACGTCCTGACTTTC. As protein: CASSLGLVTGSGANVLTF.

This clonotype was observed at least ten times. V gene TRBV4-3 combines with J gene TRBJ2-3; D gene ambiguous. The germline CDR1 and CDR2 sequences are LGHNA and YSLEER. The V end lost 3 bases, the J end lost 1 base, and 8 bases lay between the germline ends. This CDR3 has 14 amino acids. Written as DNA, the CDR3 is TGCGCCAGCAGCCAGGATAGGGGCACAGATACGCAGTATTTT. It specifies CASSQDRGTDTQYF.

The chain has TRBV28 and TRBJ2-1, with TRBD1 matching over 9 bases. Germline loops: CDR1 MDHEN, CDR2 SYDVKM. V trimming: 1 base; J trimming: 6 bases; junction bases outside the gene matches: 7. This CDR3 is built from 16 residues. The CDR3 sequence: CASSLSGQGRGNEQFF. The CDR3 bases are TGTGCCAGCAGTTTATCAGGACAGGGGAGGGGCAATGAGCAGTTCTTC. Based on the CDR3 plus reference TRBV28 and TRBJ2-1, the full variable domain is DVKVTQSSRYLVKRTGEKVFLECVQDMDHENMFWYRQDPGLGLRLIYFSYDVKMKEKGDIPEGYSVSREKKERFSLILESASTNQTSMYLCASSLSGQGRGNEQFFGPGTRLTVL.

The CDR3 sequence is CASSLPGQVLKQYF. CDR3 nucleotide sequence: TGTGCCAGCAGTTTGCCGGGACAGGTTCTGAAGCAGTACTTC. This chain uses TRBV12-3 or TRBV12-4 with TRBJ2-7; 8 bases match TRBD1. The V gene end was trimmed by 3 bases and the J gene end by 8 bases; junction bases not matched to a gene: 9. The CDR3 sequence is 14 residues long.

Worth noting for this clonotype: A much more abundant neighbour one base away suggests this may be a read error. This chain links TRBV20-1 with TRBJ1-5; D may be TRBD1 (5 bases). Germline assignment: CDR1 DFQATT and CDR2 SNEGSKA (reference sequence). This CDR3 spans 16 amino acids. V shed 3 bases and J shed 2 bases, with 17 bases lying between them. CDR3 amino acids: CSASSRVHRGNQPQHF. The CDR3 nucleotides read TGCAGTGCTAGTAGCAGGGTTCATCGCGGCAATCAGCCCCAGCATTTT.

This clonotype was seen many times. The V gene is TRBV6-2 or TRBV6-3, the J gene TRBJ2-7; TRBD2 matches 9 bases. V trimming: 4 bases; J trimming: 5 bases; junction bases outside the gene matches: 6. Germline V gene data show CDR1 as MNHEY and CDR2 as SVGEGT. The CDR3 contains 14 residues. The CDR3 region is CASSSAGGPHEQYF. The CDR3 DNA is TGTGCCAGCAGTTCGGCGGGAGGGCCCCACGAGCAGTACTTC.

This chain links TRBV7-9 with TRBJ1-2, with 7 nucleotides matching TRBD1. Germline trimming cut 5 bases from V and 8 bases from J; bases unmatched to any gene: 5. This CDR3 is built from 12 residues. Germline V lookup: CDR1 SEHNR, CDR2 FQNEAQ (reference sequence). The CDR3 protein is CASSQGGGGYTF. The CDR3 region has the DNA TGTGCCAGCAGCCAAGGAGGGGGCGGCTACACCTTC. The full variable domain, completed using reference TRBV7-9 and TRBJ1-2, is DTGVSQNPRHKITKRGQNVTFRCDPISEHNRLYWYRQTLGQGPEFLTYFQNEAQLEKSRLLSDRFSAERPKGSFSTLEIQRTEQGDSAMYLCASSQGGGGYTFGSGTRLTVV.

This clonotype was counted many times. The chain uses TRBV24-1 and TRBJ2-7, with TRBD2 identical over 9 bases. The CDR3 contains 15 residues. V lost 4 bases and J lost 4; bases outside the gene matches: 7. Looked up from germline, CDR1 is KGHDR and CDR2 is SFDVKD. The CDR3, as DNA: TGTGCCACCAGTGACCCGACGACTAGCGGATACGAGCAGTACTTC. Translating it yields CATSDPTTSGYEQYF.

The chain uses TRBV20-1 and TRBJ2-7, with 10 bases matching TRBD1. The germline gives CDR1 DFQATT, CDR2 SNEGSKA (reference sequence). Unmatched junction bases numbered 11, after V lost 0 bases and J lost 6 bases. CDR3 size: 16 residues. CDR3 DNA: TGCAGTGCTAGAGATTCGGGGACAGGGGTCGGAGGCGAGCAGTACTTC. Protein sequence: CSARDSGTGVGGEQYF.

CDR3 in DNA: TGTGCCAGCAGCGGTGCATTAGGGGGCGAGCAGTACTTC. Protein sequence: CASSGALGGEQYF. The chain links TRBV9 to TRBJ2-7; maybe TRBD1 (6 bases). V lost 3 bases, J lost 6 bases, and 13 bases lay in between. The germline CDR1 and CDR2 sequences are SGDLS and YYNGEE. This CDR3 is built from 13 residues.

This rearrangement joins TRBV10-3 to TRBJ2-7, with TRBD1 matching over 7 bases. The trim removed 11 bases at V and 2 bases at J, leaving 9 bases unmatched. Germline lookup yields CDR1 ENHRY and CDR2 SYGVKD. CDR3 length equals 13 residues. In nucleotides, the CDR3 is TGTGCCGCAACGACAGGGACCCCCTACGAGCAGTACTTC. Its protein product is CAATTGTPYEQYF.

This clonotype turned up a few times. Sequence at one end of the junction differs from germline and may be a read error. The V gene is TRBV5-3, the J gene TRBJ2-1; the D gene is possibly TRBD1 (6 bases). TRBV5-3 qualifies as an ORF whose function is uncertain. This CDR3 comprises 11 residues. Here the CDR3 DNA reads TGTGCCAGCAGCTTGGACAGTGAGCAGTTCTTC. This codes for CASSLDSEQFF.

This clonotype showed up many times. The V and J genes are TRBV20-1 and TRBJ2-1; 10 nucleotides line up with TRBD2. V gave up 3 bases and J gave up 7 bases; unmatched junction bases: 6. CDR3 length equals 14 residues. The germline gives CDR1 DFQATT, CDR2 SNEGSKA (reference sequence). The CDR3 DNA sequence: TGCAGTGCTAGCCCGGGTAGCGGGAGGAATGAGCAGTTCTTC. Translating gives CSASPGSGRNEQFF.

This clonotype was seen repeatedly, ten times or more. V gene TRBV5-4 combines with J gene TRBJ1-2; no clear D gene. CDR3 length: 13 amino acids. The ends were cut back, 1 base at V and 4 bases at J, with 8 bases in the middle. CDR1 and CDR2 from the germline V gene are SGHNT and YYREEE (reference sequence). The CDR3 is CASSLQNSYGYTF. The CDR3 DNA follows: TGTGCCAGCAGCTTGCAGAATAGCTATGGCTACACCTTC.

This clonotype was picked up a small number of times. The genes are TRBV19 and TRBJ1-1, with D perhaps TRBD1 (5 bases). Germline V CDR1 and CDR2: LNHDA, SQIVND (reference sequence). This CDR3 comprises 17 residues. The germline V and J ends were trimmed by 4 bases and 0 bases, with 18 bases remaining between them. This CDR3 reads CASSRGFGGWMNTEAFF. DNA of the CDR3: TGTGCCAGTAGTAGAGGTTTCGGGGGGTGGATGAACACTGAAGCTTTCTTT.

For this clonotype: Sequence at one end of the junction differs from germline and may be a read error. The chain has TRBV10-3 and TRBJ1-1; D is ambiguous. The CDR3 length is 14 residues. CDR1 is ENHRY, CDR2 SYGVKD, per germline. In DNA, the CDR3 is TGTGCCATCAGTATCGGGATTTCGGCCACTGAAGCTTCCTTT. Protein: CAISIGISATEASF.

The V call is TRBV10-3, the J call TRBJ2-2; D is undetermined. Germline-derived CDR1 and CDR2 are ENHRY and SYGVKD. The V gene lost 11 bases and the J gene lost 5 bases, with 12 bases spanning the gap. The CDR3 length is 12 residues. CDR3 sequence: CAARPVTGELFF. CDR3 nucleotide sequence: TGTGCCGCCCGGCCTGTAACCGGGGAGCTGTTTTTT.

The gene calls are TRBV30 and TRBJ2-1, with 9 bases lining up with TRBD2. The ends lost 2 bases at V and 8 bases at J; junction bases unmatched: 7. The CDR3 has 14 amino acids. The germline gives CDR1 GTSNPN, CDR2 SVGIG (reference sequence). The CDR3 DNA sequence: TGTGCCTGGAGTTACGGGACTAGCCGCCATGAGCAGTTCTTC. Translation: CAWSYGTSRHEQFF.

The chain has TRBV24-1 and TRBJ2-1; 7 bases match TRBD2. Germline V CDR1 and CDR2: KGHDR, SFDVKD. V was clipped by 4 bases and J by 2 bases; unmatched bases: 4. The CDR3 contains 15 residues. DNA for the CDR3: TGTGCCACCAGTGACGTCGGGGGGACCTACAATGAGCAGTTCTTC. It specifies CATSDVGGTYNEQFF.

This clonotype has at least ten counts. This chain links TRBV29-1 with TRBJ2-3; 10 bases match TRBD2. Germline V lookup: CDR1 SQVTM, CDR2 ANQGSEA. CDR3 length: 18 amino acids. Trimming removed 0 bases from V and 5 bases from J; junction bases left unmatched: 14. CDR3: CSVEDQGRLAGALDTQYF. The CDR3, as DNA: TGCAGCGTTGAAGATCAAGGGCGGCTAGCGGGAGCGCTAGATACGCAGTATTTT.